The 9 T cell receptor beta chains reported below all come from one sample, sequenced in a study of T cells after posttransplantation cyclophosphamide. TCRdb keeps only in-frame clones here, not all; method: immunoSEQ multiplex PCR. The sample holds about 41,000 clones, and no clone turns up only once. Source material: PBMCs. The source is a man aged 25-40 years in good health and a related stem cell transplant donor.

This clone has more than one count but fewer than ten. V gene TRBV7-6 combines with J gene TRBJ2-3; 14 bases line up with TRBD2. The CDR3 loop spans 16 amino acids. Per the germline V gene, CDR1 is SGHVS and CDR2 is FNYEAQ. V dropped 4 bases and J dropped 5; count of bases not matched to a gene: 5. The CDR3 is CASSSGLAGVIDTQYF. In nucleotides, the CDR3 is TGTGCCAGCAGCTCGGGACTAGCGGGGGTCATAGATACGCAGTATTTT. The variable domain in full, completed from reference TRBV7-6 and TRBJ2-3, reads GAGVSQSPRYKVTKRGQDVALRCDPISGHVSLYWYRQALGQGPEFLTYFNYEAQQDKSGLPNDRFSAERPEGSISTLTIQRTEQRDSAMYRCASSSGLAGVIDTQYFGPGTRLTVL.

The sample holds many counts of this clone. The V call is TRBV5-1, the J call TRBJ1-4, with 7 bases identical to TRBD1. V lost 0 bases and J lost 0; bases outside the gene matches: 8. This CDR3 has 18 amino acids. The germline gives CDR1 SGHRS, CDR2 YFSETQ. CDR3 coding DNA: TGCGCCAGCAGCTTGGGCAATCCGGGACAGACAACTAATGAAAAACTGTTTTTT. This translates into CASSLGNPGQTTNEKLFF.

In this sample, this clone turned up many times. This chain uses TRBV9 with TRBJ1-1; 8 positions match TRBD1. Germline values: CDR1 SGDLS, CDR2 YYNGEE. The CDR3 spans 15 residues. V trimming: 6 bases; J trimming: 0 bases; junction bases outside the gene matches: 7. In DNA form, the CDR3 reads TGTGCCAGCACAGGGGGCGCGGATATGAACACTGAAGCTTTCTTT. Amino acids: CASTGGADMNTEAFF.

This chain uses TRBV7-8 with TRBJ2-1; 9 bases fit TRBD2. Trimming at V came to 1 base and at J to 8 bases, leaving 12 bases not matched to a gene. CDR1 and CDR2 from the germline V gene are SGHVS and FQNEAQ. The CDR3 totals 17 residues. CDR3 in amino acids: CASSLEASGASRDEQFF. The DNA for the CDR3 is TGTGCCAGCAGCTTAGAGGCTAGCGGGGCGTCCCGGGATGAGCAGTTCTTC.

This clone was seen at least ten times. The V call is TRBV7-9, the J call TRBJ1-2; TRBD1 agrees at 8 bases. Germline lookup yields CDR1 SEHNR and CDR2 FQNEAQ (reference sequence). The ends lost 3 bases at V and 7 bases at J; junction bases unmatched: 4. The CDR3 is made up of 13 amino acids. The CDR3 DNA sequence: TGTGCCAGCAGCTTTATCCAGGGGGCTGGCTACACCTTC. Translation gives CASSFIQGAGYTF. The full variable domain, with the rest looked up from reference TRBV7-9 and TRBJ1-2, is DTGVSQNPRHKITKRGQNVTFRCDPISEHNRLYWYRQTLGQGPEFLTYFQNEAQLEKSRLLSDRFSAERPKGSFSTLEIQRTEQGDSAMYLCASSFIQGAGYTFGSGTRLTVV.

This clone was seen many times. The rearrangement links TRBV19 to TRBJ1-2; the D gene is possibly TRBD1 (6 bases). V lost 5 bases, J lost 4 bases, and 20 bases lay in between. The CDR3 contains 16 residues. Per germline, CDR1 LNHDA and CDR2 SQIVND (reference sequence). CDR3 loop: CASSSRGGNLGYGYTF. The CDR3 bases are TGTGCCAGTAGTTCCCGAGGGGGAAATCTCGGCTATGGCTACACCTTC.

This clone showed up many times. The chain has TRBV9 and TRBJ1-1; tentatively, D is TRBD1 (6 bases). CDR3 length: 14 amino acids. Germline CDR1 reads SGDLS; CDR2 reads YYNGEE. Between the trimmed V and J ends, which lost 0 bases and 4 bases, there was a span of 10 bases. CDR3 sequence: CASSVGQVGTEAFF. The DNA of the CDR3 is TGTGCCAGCAGCGTAGGACAGGTGGGCACTGAAGCTTTCTTT.

Many counts were recorded for this clone. V usage is TRBV7-9 and J usage is TRBJ2-7; D ambiguous. CDR3 length equals 12 residues. V was shortened by 2 bases and J by 2 bases, with 4 bases between the two germline ends. Germline values: CDR1 SEHNR, CDR2 FQNEAQ (reference sequence). The CDR3 DNA is TGTGCCAGCAGCTTACCGGCCTACGAGCAGTACTTC. It translates to CASSLPAYEQYF.

This clone was recorded many times. The genes are TRBV12-3 or TRBV12-4 and TRBJ2-1; D is unresolved. The CDR3 sequence is 13 residues long. Deletions cut 6 bases from V and 1 base from J, with 7 bases between. For the CDR3, the DNA is TGTGCCAGCAGGTACAGATCCTACAATGAGCAGTTCTTC. This encodes CASRYRSYNEQFF.